Each of the 29 T cell receptor beta chains below was sequenced from the same sample in a study of CD8+ T cells in alopecia areata. Regarding treatment: oral pan-JAK inhibitor, 5-10 mg twice daily. TCR sequencing used cDNA made by reverse transcription of extracted RNA. Method: immunoSEQ multiplex PCR; TCRdb's copy keeps in-frame clones and lacks some. The sample yields 250,000 to 350,000 clones, around 64% seen once. The material was CD4+ T cells sorted from blood, obtained around week 54, from a patient treated with tofacitinib. All receptors come from a human donor with alopecia areata.

This clone was counted a few times. The V gene is TRBV29-1, the J gene TRBJ2-3, with 11 bases identical to TRBD2. V was clipped by 7 bases and J by 2 bases; unmatched bases: 8. This CDR3 has 15 amino acids. Germline CDR1 and CDR2: SQVTM and ANQGSEA. CDR3 protein: CSGRGLAASTDTQYF. CDR3 coding DNA: TGCAGCGGCCGGGGACTAGCGGCTTCCACAGATACGCAGTATTTT.

In this sample, this clone turned up a few times. This rearrangement joins TRBV29-1 to TRBJ2-3, with a possible D match to TRBD1 (5 bases). CDR3 length equals 14 residues. Germline-derived CDR1 and CDR2 are SQVTM and ANQGSEA. The ends were cut back, 6 bases at V and 5 bases at J, with 18 bases in the middle. As DNA, the CDR3 is TGCAGCGTCTCAGACCGTCCAGGGTTAGATACGCAGTATTTT. This translates into CSVSDRPGLDTQYF.

The chain uses TRBV10-3 and TRBJ1-5, with D perhaps matching TRBD1 (6 bases). The germline V gene encodes CDR1 ENHRY and CDR2 SYGVKD. V lost 0 bases to trimming and J lost 9 bases, with 12 bases between them. The CDR3 extends over 14 amino acids. CDR3 region: CAISESPGVVPQHF. In DNA form, the CDR3 reads TGTGCCATCAGTGAGTCCCCAGGGGTTGTGCCCCAGCATTTT.

This chain joins TRBV30 and TRBJ2-1; no firm D call. CDR1 is GTSNPN and CDR2 is SVGIG in the germline V gene (reference sequence). The CDR3 consists of 11 residues. Trimming removed 2 bases from V and 7 bases from J, with 6 bases in between. The CDR3 nucleotides are TGTGCCTGGAGTTTGAGGAATGAGCAGTTCTTC. This sequence encodes CAWSLRNEQFF.

This chain connects TRBV4-2 to TRBJ2-3, with 11 bases lining up with TRBD1. The CDR3 covers 18 residues. V shed 0 bases, J shed 3 bases, and the junction held 8 bases outside the gene matches. In germline, CDR1 is LGHNA, CDR2 YNFKEQ. The CDR3 DNA reads as TGTGCCAGCAGCCAAGATCATTGGGGGACAGGGGGAACAGATACGCAGTATTTT. Protein product: CASSQDHWGTGGTDTQYF.

The V gene is TRBV5-1, the J gene TRBJ1-4; TRBD1 matches 7 bases. The CDR3 has 15 amino acids. CDR1 and CDR2 from the germline V gene are SGHRS and YFSETQ. Losses at the gene ends were 0 bases for V and 7 bases for J; bases not matched to a gene: 6. CDR3 region: CASSLAGQRSEKLFF. The CDR3 nucleotides read TGCGCCAGCAGCTTGGCGGGACAGAGGAGTGAAAAACTGTTTTTT.

This clone came up once. The chain employs TRBV11-2 and TRBJ2-7; D gene uncertain. This CDR3 contains 13 residues. Germline CDR1 reads SGHAT; CDR2 reads FQNNGV. V gave up 5 bases and J gave up 4 bases, with 12 bases separating them. The CDR3 bases are TGTGCCAGCAGCCTACGTCTGGGGTACGAGCAGTACTTC. Translating it yields CASSLRLGYEQYF.

This clone was seen only a few times. The chain combines TRBV4-1 with TRBJ2-1; possibly TRBD1 for D (6 bases). V lost 4 bases and J 0 bases, leaving 13 bases between the germline ends. CDR3 length: 16 amino acids. Germline values: CDR1 MGHRA, CDR2 YSYEKL. The CDR3 sequence: CASSLVDRSSYNEQFF. For the CDR3, the DNA is TGCGCCAGCAGCCTAGTCGACAGGAGCTCCTACAATGAGCAGTTCTTC.

The CDR3 DNA follows: TGCAGCGTTGAAGAATCGCATACGAATCCATACGAGCAGTACTTC. It translates to CSVEESHTNPYEQYF. V is TRBV29-1 and J is TRBJ2-7; no firm D call. Germline lookup yields CDR1 SQVTM and CDR2 ANQGSEA. V was shortened by 0 bases and J by 4 bases, with 16 bases between the two germline ends. This CDR3 spans 15 amino acids.

DNA for the CDR3: TGTGCCAGCAGCTTGGGGACAGGGGGCTCCTACGAGCAGTACTTC. It yields the protein CASSLGTGGSYEQYF. The chain uses TRBV7-2 and TRBJ2-7; 11 bases match TRBD1. V lost 3 bases to trimming and J lost 0 bases; unmatched junction nucleotides: 1. Germline V gene sequence: CDR1 SGHTA, CDR2 FQGNSA. The CDR3 consists of 15 residues.

This clone was seen only a few times. The gene calls are TRBV7-2 and TRBJ1-6; D is unclear. V was trimmed by 2 bases and J by 9 bases, leaving 11 bases between them. The germline CDR1 and CDR2 sequences are SGHTA and FQGNSA. The CDR3 is 14 residues long. CDR3 residues: CASSLPGDRSPLHF. The CDR3 DNA sequence: TGTGCCAGCAGCTTACCCGGCGACCGTTCACCCCTCCACTTT.

The V gene is TRBV9, the J gene TRBJ2-7, with D perhaps TRBD2 (6 bases). V dropped 4 bases and J dropped 0 bases, with 11 bases sitting between them. Per germline, CDR1 SGDLS and CDR2 YYNGEE. The CDR3 contains 14 residues. The CDR3 loop reads CASSIDGSSYEQYF. The CDR3 DNA sequence: TGTGCCAGCAGCATCGACGGGAGCTCCTACGAGCAGTACTTC.

This rearrangement joins TRBV4-3 to TRBJ1-4; perhaps TRBD1 as D (6 bases). CDR1 is LGHNA, CDR2 YSLEER, per germline. The ends were cut back, 3 bases at V and 2 bases at J, with 10 bases in the middle. This CDR3 comprises 15 residues. CDR3 in DNA: TGCGCCAGCAGCCACTACAGGGCGACTAATGAAAAACTGTTTTTT. Protein product: CASSHYRATNEKLFF.

This clone was seen more than once but under ten times. Other nucleotide sequences from this sample produce the same CDR3. V usage is TRBV29-1 and J usage is TRBJ2-5, with D tentatively TRBD1 (6 bases). This CDR3 is built from 13 residues. V was cut by 1 base and J by 0 bases, with 6 bases left in between. Looked up from germline, CDR1 is SQVTM and CDR2 is ANQGSEA. The CDR3 loop reads CSVEGQDQETQYF. CDR3 sequence (DNA): TGCAGCGTTGAAGGACAGGACCAAGAGACCCAGTACTTC.

The rearrangement links TRBV9 to TRBJ2-1, with D possibly being TRBD2 (5 bases). The CDR3 has 15 residues. Germline V gives CDR1 SGDLS, CDR2 YYNGEE. V dropped 3 bases and J dropped 2 bases, with 12 bases sitting between them. Here the CDR3 DNA reads TGTGCCAGCAGCGAGACGGGGAGCCCCTACAATGAGCAGTTCTTC. This sequence encodes CASSETGSPYNEQFF.

The chain couples TRBV29-1 to TRBJ2-1; D is undetermined. This CDR3 comprises 15 residues. Germline V gene lookup returns CDR1 SQVTM and CDR2 ANQGSEA. Trimming took 1 base from V and 7 from J, leaving 17 bases between them. CDR3 bases: TGCAGCGTTGAAGTCCGGCACCCCCCGGGTAATGAGCAGTTCTTC. Its protein is CSVEVRHPPGNEQFF.

This clone was found a few times. The J gene is TRBJ2-3, the V gene TRBV9, with 11 nucleotides matching TRBD2. CDR3 length: 16 amino acids. V gave up 2 bases and J gave up 0 bases; unmatched junction bases: 2. Germline CDR1 reads SGDLS; CDR2 reads YYNGEE. CDR3 sequence: CASSVGLADSTDTQYF. The CDR3 region has the DNA TGTGCCAGCAGCGTGGGACTAGCGGACAGCACAGATACGCAGTATTTT. The full variable domain, with the rest looked up from reference TRBV9 and TRBJ2-3, is DSGVTQTPKHLITATGQRVTLRCSPRSGDLSVYWYQQSLDQGLQFLIQYYNGEERAKGNILERFSAQQFPDLHSELNLSSLELGDSALYFCASSVGLADSTDTQYFGPGTRLTVL.

This clone has a handful of counts. The genes are TRBV29-1 and TRBJ1-2; D unresolved. V lost 3 bases, J lost 7 bases, and 18 bases lay in between. Germline V CDR1 and CDR2: SQVTM, ANQGSEA. The CDR3 sequence is 14 residues long. CDR3 DNA: TGCAGCGTTGACCACCTGGCCCGCACGACTGGCTACACCTTC. This encodes CSVDHLARTTGYTF.

V is TRBV2 and J is TRBJ2-1, with a weak D call TRBD1 (6 bases). V lost 11 bases and J 7 bases, leaving 21 bases between the germline ends. The CDR3 is 14 residues long. Germline CDR1 and CDR2: SNHLY and FYNNEI. CDR3 in DNA: TGTGCCTGTGTAGCGTGGCAGGGGAAAAATGAGCAGTTCTTC. Its protein is CACVAWQGKNEQFF.

The chain uses TRBV5-6 and TRBJ2-7; 10 positions match TRBD1. The length of the CDR3 is 16 residues. Germline values: CDR1 SGHDT, CDR2 YYEEEE. Trimming removed 0 bases from V and 8 bases from J; junction bases left unmatched: 11. The chain's CDR3 is CASSLAPDRGSGKQYF. The DNA for the CDR3 is TGTGCCAGCAGCTTGGCCCCGGACAGGGGGAGTGGAAAGCAGTACTTC.

The chain couples TRBV5-1 to TRBJ1-1; 8 bases are a match to TRBD1. The germline CDR1 and CDR2 sequences are SGHRS and YFSETQ. Unmatched junction bases numbered 6, after V lost 4 bases and J lost 1 base. CDR3 length: 15 amino acids. The CDR3 spells CASSGQGAGNTEAFF. Written as DNA, the CDR3 is TGCGCCAGCAGCGGGCAGGGGGCGGGGAACACTGAAGCTTTCTTT.

This clone turned up a few times. The chain uses TRBV18 and TRBJ1-2; D ambiguous. The germline CDR1 and CDR2 sequences are KGHSH and LQKENI. The V and J ends lost 0 bases and 6 bases respectively, with 8 bases between them. The CDR3 is 13 amino acids. The CDR3 reads CASSPPPLNGYTF. CDR3 DNA sequence: TGTGCCAGCTCACCACCACCGCTAAATGGCTACACCTTC.

The chain joins TRBV6-6 to TRBJ1-2, with D perhaps matching TRBD1 (5 bases). CDR1 and CDR2 (germline): MNHNY, SVGAGI (reference sequence). Trimming took 0 bases from V and 5 from J, leaving 13 bases between them. This CDR3 comprises 15 residues. CDR3: CASSYSDSLGYGYTF. CDR3 in DNA: TGTGCCAGCAGTTACTCAGACAGCTTGGGGTATGGCTACACCTTC.

This chain connects TRBV11-2 to TRBJ2-5; 9 bases agree with TRBD1. This CDR3 has 16 amino acids. The junction had 9 bases not matched to a gene; V was cut back by 5 bases and J by 2 bases. Germline CDR1 reads SGHAT; CDR2 reads FQNNGV. The CDR3: CASSPPGTGRQETQYF. DNA for the CDR3: TGTGCCAGCAGCCCACCCGGGACAGGGCGGCAAGAGACCCAGTACTTC.

The V gene is TRBV29-1, the J gene TRBJ1-4; D is unresolved. Germline V gene sequence: CDR1 SQVTM, CDR2 ANQGSEA. There are 14 residues in the CDR3. V dropped 6 bases and J dropped 0 bases, with 11 bases sitting between them. The CDR3 nucleotides are TGCAGCGTGGCGACGGTTGCAACTAATGAAAAACTGTTTTTT. This translates into CSVATVATNEKLFF.

The rearrangement links TRBV6-6 to TRBJ1-1, with TRBD1 matching 8 bases. The junction had 6 bases not matched to a gene; V was cut back by 5 bases and J by 4 bases. Looked up from germline, CDR1 is MNHNY and CDR2 is SVGAGI (reference sequence). The length of the CDR3 is 14 residues. CDR3 residues: CASSTWTGTTEAFF. The CDR3 DNA reads as TGTGCCAGCAGTACTTGGACAGGGACCACTGAAGCTTTCTTT.

V and J are TRBV2 and TRBJ1-5; no definite D call. CDR1 is SNHLY and CDR2 is FYNNEI in the germline V gene. The V gene lost 11 bases and the J gene lost 1 base, with 12 bases spanning the gap. The CDR3 is made up of 13 amino acids. In DNA, the CDR3 is TGTGCCTCCGGCGGGCAGAGCAATCAGCCCCAGCATTTT. Its protein is CASGGQSNQPQHF.

V and J are TRBV7-2 and TRBJ2-5; the D gene is possibly TRBD2 (7 bases). CDR1 is SGHTA and CDR2 is FQGNSA in the germline V gene. This CDR3 has 15 residues. Trimming left V 1 base short and J 2 bases short, with 11 bases between. CDR3 in DNA: TGTGCCAGCAGCTTAGTCGGGGGGCCTCAAGAGACCCAGTACTTC. Encoded protein: CASSLVGGPQETQYF.

The chain is built from TRBV2 and TRBJ2-5, with 7 positions matching TRBD2. The CDR3 has 16 amino acids. V was pared by 8 bases and J by 2 bases, with 14 bases of the junction left unmatched. Germline CDR1 is SNHLY and CDR2 is FYNNEI. CDR3 nucleotide sequence: TGTGCCAGCCGCCGGGGTACGGGGGGAAGGCAAGAGACCCAGTACTTC. Protein sequence: CASRRGTGGRQETQYF.